The source of this T cell receptor (beta chain) is a study of neurological immune-mediated disorders. Many counts were recorded for this clonotype. The target antigen is unknown. The germline CDR1 and CDR2 sequences are SGHRS and YFSETQ. V lost 0 bases, J lost 0 bases, and 6 bases lay in between. This CDR3 has 14 amino acids. TCRdb analysed the 5' RACE reads with MiXCR anew, one entry per CDR3 protein. In the table there are around 130,000 distinct CDR3 sequences, 3% to 3.5% of which are singletons. Findings and limits, study-wide: The greatest TCR clonal expansion occurred in HTLV-1-associated myelopathy and the least in multiple sclerosis, which fell below healthy controls.

Sequencing was carried out using PBMCs. The clonotype was recovered from a woman aged 30 to 39 with multiple sclerosis. The V call is TRBV5-1, the J call TRBJ1-1, with unresolved D. The CDR3 protein is CASSLVQMNTEAFF. In DNA form, the CDR3 reads TGCGCCAGCAGCTTGGTACAGATGAACACTGAAGCTTTCTTT.